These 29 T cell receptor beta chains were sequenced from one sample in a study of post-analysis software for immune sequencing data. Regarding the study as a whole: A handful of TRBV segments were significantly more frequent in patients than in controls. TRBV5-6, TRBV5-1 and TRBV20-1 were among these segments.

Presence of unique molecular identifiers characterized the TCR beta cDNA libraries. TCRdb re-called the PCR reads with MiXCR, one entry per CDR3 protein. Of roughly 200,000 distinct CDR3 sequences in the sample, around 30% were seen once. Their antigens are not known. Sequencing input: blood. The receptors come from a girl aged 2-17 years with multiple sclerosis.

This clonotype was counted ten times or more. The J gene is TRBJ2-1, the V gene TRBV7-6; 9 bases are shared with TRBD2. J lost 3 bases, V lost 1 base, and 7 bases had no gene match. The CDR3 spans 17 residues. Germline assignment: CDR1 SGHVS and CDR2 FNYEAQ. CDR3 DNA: TGTGCCAGCAGCTTAGAGACTAGCGGAAGTAACTACAATGAGCAGTTCTTC. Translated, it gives CASSLETSGSNYNEQFF. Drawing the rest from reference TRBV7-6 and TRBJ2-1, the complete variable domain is GAGVSQSPRYKVTKRGQDVALRCDPISGHVSLYWYRQALGQGPEFLTYFNYEAQQDKSGLPNDRFSAERPEGSISTLTIQRTEQRDSAMYRCASSLETSGSNYNEQFFGPGTRLTVL.

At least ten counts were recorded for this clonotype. This CDR3 is CASLGDPGLAGEQFF. CDR3 coding DNA: TGCGCCAGCTTGGGGGACCCGGGACTAGCGGGTGAGCAGTTCTTC. This sequence joins TRBV5-1 and TRBJ2-1, with 12 bases matching TRBD2. The CDR3 sequence is 15 residues long. The germline V gene has CDR1 SGHRS and CDR2 YFSETQ. Trimming at V came to 7 bases and at J to 9 bases, leaving 11 bases not matched to a gene. Based on the CDR3 plus reference TRBV5-1 and TRBJ2-1, the full variable domain is KAGVTQTPRYLIKTRGQQVTLSCSPISGHRSVSWYQQTPGQGLQFLFEYFSETQRNKGNFPGRFSGRQFSNSRSEMNVSTLELGDSALYLCASLGDPGLAGEQFFGPGTRLTVL.

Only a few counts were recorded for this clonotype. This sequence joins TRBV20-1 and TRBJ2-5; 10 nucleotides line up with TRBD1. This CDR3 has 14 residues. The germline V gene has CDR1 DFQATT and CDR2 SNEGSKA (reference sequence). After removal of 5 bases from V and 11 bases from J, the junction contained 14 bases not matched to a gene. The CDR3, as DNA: TGCAGTGCTTCCTTTCGACAGGGGGCGGGGGAGCAGTACTTC. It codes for CSASFRQGAGEQYF.

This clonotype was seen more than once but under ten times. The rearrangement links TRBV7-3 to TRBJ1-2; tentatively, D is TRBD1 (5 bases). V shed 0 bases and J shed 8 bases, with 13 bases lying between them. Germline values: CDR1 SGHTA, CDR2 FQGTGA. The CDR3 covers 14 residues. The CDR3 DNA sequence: TGTGCCAGCAGCTTAACCCCAGGGTTGGAAGGCTACACCTTC. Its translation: CASSLTPGLEGYTF.

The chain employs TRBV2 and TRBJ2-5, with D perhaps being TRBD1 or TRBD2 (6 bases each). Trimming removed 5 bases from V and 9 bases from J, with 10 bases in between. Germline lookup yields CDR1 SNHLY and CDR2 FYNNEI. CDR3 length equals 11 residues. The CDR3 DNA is TGTGCCAGCAGTAGGGGGGAGGCCCAGTACTTC. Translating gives CASSRGEAQYF.

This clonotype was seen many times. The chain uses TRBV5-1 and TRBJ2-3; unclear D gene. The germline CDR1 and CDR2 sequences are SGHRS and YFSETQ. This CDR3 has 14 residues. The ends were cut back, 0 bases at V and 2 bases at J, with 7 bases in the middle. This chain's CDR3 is CASSLGSPTDTQYF. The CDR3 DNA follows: TGCGCCAGCAGCTTGGGGAGTCCCACAGATACGCAGTATTTT.

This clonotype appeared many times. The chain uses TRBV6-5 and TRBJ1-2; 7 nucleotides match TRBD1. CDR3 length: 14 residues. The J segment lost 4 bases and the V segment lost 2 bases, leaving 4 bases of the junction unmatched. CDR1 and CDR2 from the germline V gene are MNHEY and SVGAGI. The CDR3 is CASSYPRDSYGYTF. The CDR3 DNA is TGTGCCAGCAGTTACCCAAGGGACAGCTATGGCTACACCTTC.

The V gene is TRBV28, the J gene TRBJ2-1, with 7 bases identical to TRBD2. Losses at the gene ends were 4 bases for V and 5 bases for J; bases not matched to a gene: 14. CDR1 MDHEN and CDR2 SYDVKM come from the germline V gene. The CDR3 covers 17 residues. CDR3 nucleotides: TGTGCCAGCAGTTCGCCCCCGGGGCTAGCGGACGACAATGAGCAGTTCTTC. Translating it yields CASSSPPGLADDNEQFF.

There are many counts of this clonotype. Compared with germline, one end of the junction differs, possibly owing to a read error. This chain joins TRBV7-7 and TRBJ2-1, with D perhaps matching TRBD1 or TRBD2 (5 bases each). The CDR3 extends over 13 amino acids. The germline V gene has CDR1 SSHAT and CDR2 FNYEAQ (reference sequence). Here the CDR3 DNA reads TGTGCTAGCAGCTCGGGACGAACCAATGAGCAGTTCTTC. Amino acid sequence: CASSSGRTNEQFF.

DNA for the CDR3: TGCAGTGCACAACCAGACAGGGGAGGGTACGAGCAGTACTTC. This encodes CSAQPDRGGYEQYF. The chain combines TRBV20-1 with TRBJ2-7; D perhaps matches TRBD1 (8 bases). The CDR3 contains 14 residues. Germline CDR1 and CDR2: DFQATT and SNEGSKA (reference sequence). Trimming took off 6 bases at V and 4 bases at J, with 19 bases between the two ends.

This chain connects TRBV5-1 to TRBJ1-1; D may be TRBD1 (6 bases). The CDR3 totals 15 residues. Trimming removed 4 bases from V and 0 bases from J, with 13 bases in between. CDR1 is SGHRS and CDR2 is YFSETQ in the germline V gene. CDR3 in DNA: TGCGCCAGCAGCGGAGGGGACACACTGAACACTGAAGCTTTCTTT. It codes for CASSGGDTLNTEAFF.

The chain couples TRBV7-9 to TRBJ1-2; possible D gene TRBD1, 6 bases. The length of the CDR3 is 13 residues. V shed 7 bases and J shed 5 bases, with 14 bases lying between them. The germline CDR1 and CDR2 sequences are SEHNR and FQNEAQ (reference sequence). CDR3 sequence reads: CASTQVGTYGYTF. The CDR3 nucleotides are TGTGCCAGCACCCAGGTCGGGACATATGGCTACACCTTC.

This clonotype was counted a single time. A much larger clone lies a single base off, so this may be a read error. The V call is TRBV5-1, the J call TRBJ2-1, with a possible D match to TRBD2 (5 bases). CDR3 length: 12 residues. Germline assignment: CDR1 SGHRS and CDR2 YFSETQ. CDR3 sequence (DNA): TGCACCAGCAGCTTGGCCGGGGATGAGCAGTTCTTC. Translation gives CTSSLAGDEQFF.

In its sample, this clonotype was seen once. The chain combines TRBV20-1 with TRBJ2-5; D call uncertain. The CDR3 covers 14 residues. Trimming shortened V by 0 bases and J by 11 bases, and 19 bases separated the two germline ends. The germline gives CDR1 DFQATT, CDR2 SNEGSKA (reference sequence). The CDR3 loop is CSARDPAYGPEQYF. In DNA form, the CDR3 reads TGCAGTGCTAGAGATCCGGCATACGGGCCTGAGCAGTACTTC.

CDR3 in DNA: TGTGCCAGCATCGTGGGAAGGGGGAGGGATGAAGCTTTCTTT. Protein: CASIVGRGRDEAFF. The chain combines TRBV12-3 or TRBV12-4 with TRBJ1-1, with D possibly TRBD1 on 6 matching bases. Trimming left V 7 bases short and J 7 bases short, with 19 bases between. The CDR3 runs to 14 residues.

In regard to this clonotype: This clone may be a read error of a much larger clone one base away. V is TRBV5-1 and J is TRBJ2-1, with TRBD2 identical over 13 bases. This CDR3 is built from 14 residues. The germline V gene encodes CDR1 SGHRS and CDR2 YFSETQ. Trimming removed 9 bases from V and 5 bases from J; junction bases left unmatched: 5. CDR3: CANNGLAGDNEQFF. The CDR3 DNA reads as TGCGCCAACAACGGACTAGCGGGAGACAATGAGCAGTTCTTC.

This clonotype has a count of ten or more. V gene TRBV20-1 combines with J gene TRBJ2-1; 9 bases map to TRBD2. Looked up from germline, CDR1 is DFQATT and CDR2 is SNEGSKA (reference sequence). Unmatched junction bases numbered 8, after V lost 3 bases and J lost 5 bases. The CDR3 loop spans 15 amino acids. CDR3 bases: TGCAGTGCTAGGATCCTAGCGGGAAACGACAATGAGCAGTTCTTC. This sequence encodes CSARILAGNDNEQFF.

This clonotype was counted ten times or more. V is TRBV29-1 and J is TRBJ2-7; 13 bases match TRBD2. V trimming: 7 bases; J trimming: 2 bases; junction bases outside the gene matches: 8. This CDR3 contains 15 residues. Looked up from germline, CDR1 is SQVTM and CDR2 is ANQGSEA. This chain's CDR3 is CSDQPGLAGTYEQYF. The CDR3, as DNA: TGCAGCGACCAACCGGGACTAGCGGGAACCTACGAGCAGTACTTC.

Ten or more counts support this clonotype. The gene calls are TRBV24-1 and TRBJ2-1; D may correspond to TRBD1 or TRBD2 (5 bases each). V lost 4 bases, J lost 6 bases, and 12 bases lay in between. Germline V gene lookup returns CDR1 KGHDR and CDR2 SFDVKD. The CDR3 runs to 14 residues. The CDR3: CATSDPGTPNEQFF. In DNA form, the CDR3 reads TGTGCCACCAGTGACCCCGGGACGCCCAATGAGCAGTTCTTC.

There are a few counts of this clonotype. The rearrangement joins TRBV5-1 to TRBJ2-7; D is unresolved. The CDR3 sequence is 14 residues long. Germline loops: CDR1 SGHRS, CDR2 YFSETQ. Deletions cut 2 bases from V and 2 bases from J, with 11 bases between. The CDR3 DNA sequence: TGCGCCAGCAGCTTCGCCGACCATCCCTACGAGCAGTACTTC. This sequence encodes CASSFADHPYEQYF.

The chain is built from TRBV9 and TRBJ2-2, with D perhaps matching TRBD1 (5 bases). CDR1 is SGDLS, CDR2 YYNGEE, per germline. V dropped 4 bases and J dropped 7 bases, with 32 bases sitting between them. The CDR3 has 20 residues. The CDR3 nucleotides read TGTGCCAGCAGCCCCCCCCCAGATATGTGGGGCTTAAAACGAGGCGGGGAGCTGTTTTTT. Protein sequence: CASSPPPDMWGLKRGGELFF.

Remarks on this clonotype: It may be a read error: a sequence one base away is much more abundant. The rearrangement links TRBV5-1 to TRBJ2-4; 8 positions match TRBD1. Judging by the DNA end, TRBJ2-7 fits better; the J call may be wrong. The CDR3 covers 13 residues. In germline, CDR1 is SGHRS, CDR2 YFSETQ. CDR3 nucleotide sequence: TGCGCCAACAGCTTGGACAGGGATAACGAGCAGTACTTC. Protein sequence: CANSLDRDNEQYF.

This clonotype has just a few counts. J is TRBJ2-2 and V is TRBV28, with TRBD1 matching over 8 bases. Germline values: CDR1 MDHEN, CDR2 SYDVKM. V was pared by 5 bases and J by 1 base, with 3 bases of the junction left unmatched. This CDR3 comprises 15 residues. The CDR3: CASSRTGLNTGELFF. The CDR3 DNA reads TGTGCCAGCAGTAGGACAGGGCTGAACACCGGGGAGCTGTTTTTT.

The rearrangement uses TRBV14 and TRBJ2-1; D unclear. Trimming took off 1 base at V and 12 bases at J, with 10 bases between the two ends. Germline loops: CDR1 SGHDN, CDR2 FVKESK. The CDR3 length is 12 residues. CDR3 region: CASSQGNSVQFF. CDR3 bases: TGTGCCAGCAGCCAAGGGAACAGTGTGCAGTTCTTC.

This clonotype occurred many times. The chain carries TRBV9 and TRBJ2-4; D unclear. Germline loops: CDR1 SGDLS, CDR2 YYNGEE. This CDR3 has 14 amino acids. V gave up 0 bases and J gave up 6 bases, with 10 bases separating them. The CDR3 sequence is CASSVDVTSNIQYF. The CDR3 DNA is TGTGCCAGCAGCGTAGATGTGACCTCAAACATTCAGTACTTC.

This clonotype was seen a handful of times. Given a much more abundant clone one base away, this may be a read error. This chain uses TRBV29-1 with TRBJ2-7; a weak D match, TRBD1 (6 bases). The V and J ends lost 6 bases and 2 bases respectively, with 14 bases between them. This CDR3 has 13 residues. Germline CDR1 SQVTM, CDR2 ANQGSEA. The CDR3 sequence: CSVRLQGPYEQYF. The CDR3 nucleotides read TGCAGCGTGCGCTTACAGGGACCCTACGAGCAGTACTTC.

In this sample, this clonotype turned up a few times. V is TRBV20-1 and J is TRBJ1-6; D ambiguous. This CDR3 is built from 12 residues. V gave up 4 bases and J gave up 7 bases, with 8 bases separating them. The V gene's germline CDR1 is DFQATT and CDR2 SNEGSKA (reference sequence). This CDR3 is CSAIVGNSPLHF. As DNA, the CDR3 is TGCAGTGCTATAGTTGGAAATTCACCCCTCCACTTT.

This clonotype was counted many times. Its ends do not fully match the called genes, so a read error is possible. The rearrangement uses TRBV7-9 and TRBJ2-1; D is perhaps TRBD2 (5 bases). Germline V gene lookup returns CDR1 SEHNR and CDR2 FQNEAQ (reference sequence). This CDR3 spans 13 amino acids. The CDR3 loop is CASSFGAYNEQFF. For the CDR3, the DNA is TGCGCCAGCAGCTTCGGGGCCTACAATGAGCAGTTCTTC.

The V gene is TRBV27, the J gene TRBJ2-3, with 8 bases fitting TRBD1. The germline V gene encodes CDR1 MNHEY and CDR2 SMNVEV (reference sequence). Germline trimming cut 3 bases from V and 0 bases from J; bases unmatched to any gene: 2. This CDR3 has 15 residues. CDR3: CASSFRTGSTDTQYF. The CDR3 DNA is TGTGCCAGCAGTTTCCGGACAGGGAGCACAGATACGCAGTATTTT.